This T cell receptor (beta chain) was sequenced in a study of blood T cell repertoires in COVID-19. On the study more broadly: Acute and convalescent COVID-19 specimens originated in the United States, Italy and Spain. T cells, B-cell-depleted T cells, or PBMCs provided the cDNA or gDNA that served as material.

As originally analysed: Estimation of nucleated cell counts was performed using reference gene primer amplification. Using immunoSEQ multiplex PCR, the repertoire was profiled, and TCRdb retains in-frame clones only, with some absent. The V and J calls and clone size are taken from that table; D and trimming were inferred from the DNA. Of 310,000 or so clones in the sample, about four fifths are singletons; the top ten hold 1% to 1.5%. In germline, CDR1 is MNHEY, CDR2 SVGAGI. This CDR3 region has 13 residues. The V end was cut by 5 bases, the J end by 7 bases, with 14 bases between. The sequencing sample was made of peripheral blood. The chain is built from TRBV6-5 and TRBJ1-2, with D unresolved. The sequence was collected from a woman between 45 and 60 years old with acute or convalescent COVID-19. CDR3 nucleotide sequence: TGTGCCAGCAGTCTCTCCGGGGAAGGTGGCTACACCTTC. Residues: CASSLSGEGGYTF.